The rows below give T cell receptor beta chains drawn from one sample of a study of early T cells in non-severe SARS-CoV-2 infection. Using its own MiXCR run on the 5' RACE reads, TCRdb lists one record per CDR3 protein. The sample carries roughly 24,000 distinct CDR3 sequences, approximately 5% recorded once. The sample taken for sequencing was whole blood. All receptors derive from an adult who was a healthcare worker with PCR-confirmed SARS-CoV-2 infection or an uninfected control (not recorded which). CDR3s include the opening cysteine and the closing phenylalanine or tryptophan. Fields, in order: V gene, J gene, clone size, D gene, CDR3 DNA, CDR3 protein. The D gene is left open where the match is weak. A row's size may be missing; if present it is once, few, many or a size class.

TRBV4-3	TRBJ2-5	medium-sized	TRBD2	TGCGCCAGCAGCCCCCACGGACTAGAGGAAGAGACCCAGTACTTC	CASSPHGLEEETQYF
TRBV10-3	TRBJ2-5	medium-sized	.	TGTGCCATCACGGGACACCTCCAAGAGACCCAGTACTTC	CAITGHLQETQYF
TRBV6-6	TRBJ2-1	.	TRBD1	TGTGCCAGCACCCCGGGGACAGTGGATGAGCAGTTCTTC	CASTPGTVDEQFF
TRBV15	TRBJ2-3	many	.	TGTGCCACCAGCAGACTTTACACAGATACGCAGTATTTT	CATSRLYTDTQYF
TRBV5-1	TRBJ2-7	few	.	TGCGCCAGCAGCTTGAGGGCAACCGGGACAACAACTTACGAGCAGTACTTC	CASSLRATGTTTYEQYF
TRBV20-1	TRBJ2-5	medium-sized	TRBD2	TGCAGTGCTAGAATGGCGGGGGTCAAAGAGACCCAGTACTTC	CSARMAGVKETQYF
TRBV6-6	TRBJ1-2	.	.	TGTGCCAGCAGTCCAGGCAGGGACTATGGCTACACCTTC	CASSPGRDYGYTF
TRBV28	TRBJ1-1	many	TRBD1	TGTGCCAGCAGTTTTCAGGGGGCGGACACTGAAGCTTTCTTT	CASSFQGADTEAFF
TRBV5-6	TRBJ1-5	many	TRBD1	TGTGCCAGCAGCGCACGAGACAGGGGTAATTGGCAGCCCCAGCATTTT	CASSARDRGNWQPQHF
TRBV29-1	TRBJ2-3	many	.	TGCAGCGTCACCCGGGGCGGAGATACGCAGTATTTT	CSVTRGGDTQYF
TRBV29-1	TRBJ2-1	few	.	TGCAGCGTTGAAGAAGAGGCGAGGAGACTGCAGTTCTTC	CSVEEEARRLQFF
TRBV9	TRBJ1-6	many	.	TGTGCCAGCAGCGTAGGAGAAGGGAGTTCACCCCTCCACTTT	CASSVGEGSSPLHF
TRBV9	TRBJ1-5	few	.	TGTGCCAGCAGCGTAGGGAACAGAGATCAGCCCCAGCATTTT	CASSVGNRDQPQHF
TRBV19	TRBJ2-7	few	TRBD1	TGTGCCAGTAGTATATTGCCAGGGGGCTACTCCTACGAGCAGTACTTC	CASSILPGGYSYEQYF
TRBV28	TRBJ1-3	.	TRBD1	TGTGCCAGCAGTTTACTCACAGGGGACGCTGGAAACACCATATATTTT	CASSLLTGDAGNTIYF
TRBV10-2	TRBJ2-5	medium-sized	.	TGCGCCAGCAGTGAGATGGGGGGCGGTACTAGAGGGACCCAGTACTTC	CASSEMGGGTRGTQYF
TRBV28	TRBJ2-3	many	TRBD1	TGTGCCAGCAGTACTAGACAGGGCCCGGCTAGCACAGATACGCAGTATTTT	CASSTRQGPASTDTQYF
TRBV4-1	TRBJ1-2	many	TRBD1	TGCGCCAGCAGCCAAGAGGACAGGGGGCTTATCTATGGCTACACCTTC	CASSQEDRGLIYGYTF
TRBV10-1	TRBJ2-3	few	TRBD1	TGCGCCAGCAGTGAGTTACCGGGACAGGGGAGCACAGATACGCAGTATTTT	CASSELPGQGSTDTQYF
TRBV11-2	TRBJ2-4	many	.	TGTGCCAGCAGCTTAGAATCTACAAGGTACATTCAGTACTTC	CASSLESTRYIQYF
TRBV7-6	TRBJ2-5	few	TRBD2	TGTGCCAGCAGCCGTGCGGGGGAGCGAGAGACCCAGTACTTC	CASSRAGERETQYF
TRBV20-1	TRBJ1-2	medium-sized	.	TGCAGTGCTAGAGATGCAGGGCGGCGCGCCTATGGCTACACCTTC	CSARDAGRRAYGYTF
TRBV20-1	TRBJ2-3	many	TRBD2	TGCAGTGCTAGAGACCCACTAGCGGGGAGCACAGATACGCAGTATTTT	CSARDPLAGSTDTQYF
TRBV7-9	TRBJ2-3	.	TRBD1	TGTGCCAGCAGCTTACGGACAGGGCCCACAGATACGCAGTATTTT	CASSLRTGPTDTQYF
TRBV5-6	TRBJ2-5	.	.	TGTGCCAGCAGCCGGCAAGAGACCCAGTACTTC	CASSRQETQYF
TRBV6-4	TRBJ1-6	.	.	TGTGCCAGCAGTTCTGGCCGGACGGATAATTCACCCCTCCACTTT	CASSSGRTDNSPLHF
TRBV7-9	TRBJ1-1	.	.	TGTGCCAGCAGCTTTCCCCCGGGACTGAACACTGAAGCTTTCTTT	CASSFPPGLNTEAFF
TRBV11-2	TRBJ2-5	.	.	TGTGCCAGCAGCGGGGGCAACCAAGAGACCCAGTACTTC	CASSGGNQETQYF
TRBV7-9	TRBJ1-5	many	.	TGTGCCAGCAGCGAAATGACCGGTTCCGGCAATCAGCCCCAGCATTTT	CASSEMTGSGNQPQHF
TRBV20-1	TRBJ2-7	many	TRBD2	TGCAGTGCTCGGAAAGGGACTAGCTTGGGTAACGAGCAGTACTTC	CSARKGTSLGNEQYF
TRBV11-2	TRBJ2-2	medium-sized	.	TGTGCCAGCACAACAGGGATCGGGACCGGGGAGCTGTTTTTT	CASTTGIGTGELFF
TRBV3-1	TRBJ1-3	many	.	TGTGCCAGCAGCCAAGTCTCTTACTCTGGAAACACCATATATTTT	CASSQVSYSGNTIYF
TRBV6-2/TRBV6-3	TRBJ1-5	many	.	TGTGCCAGCAGAAAACAGGGATATAGCAATCAGCCCCAGCATTTT	CASRKQGYSNQPQHF
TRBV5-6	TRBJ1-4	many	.	TGTGCCAGCAGCAAGACGGGACAAGGGGGGGAAAAACTGTTTTTT	CASSKTGQGGEKLFF
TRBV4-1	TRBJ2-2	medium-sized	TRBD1	TGCGCCAGCAGCCGCAGACAGGGAGAAACCGGGGAGCTGTTTTTT	CASSRRQGETGELFF
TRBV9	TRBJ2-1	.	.	TGTGCCAGCAGCCCGGAGCGGGCCCTTGGAAATGAGCAGTTCTTC	CASSPERALGNEQFF
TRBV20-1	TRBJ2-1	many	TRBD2	TGCAGTGCTAGAGATAGACTAGCGGGCGTGCTAGTCTTC	CSARDRLAGVLVF
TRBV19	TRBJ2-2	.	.	TGTGCCAGTTCTCGGCCTTACACCGGGGAGCTGTTTTTT	CASSRPYTGELFF
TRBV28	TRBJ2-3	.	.	TGTGCCAGCATCTCCCAGCTGAGCACAGATACGCAGTATTTT	CASISQLSTDTQYF
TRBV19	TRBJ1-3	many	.	TGTGCCAGTAGTATGTACGGGACTTCTGGAAACACCATATATTTT	CASSMYGTSGNTIYF
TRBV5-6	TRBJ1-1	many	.	TGTGCCAGCAGCTGGACGGATAACACTGAAGCTTTCTTT	CASSWTDNTEAFF
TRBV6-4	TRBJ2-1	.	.	TGTGCCAGCAGTGATGTTGAGGGGGTAGGTTACAATGAGCAGTTCTTC	CASSDVEGVGYNEQFF
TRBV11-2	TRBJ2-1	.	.	TGTGCCAGCAGCTTAGGCCTCGGGGCCTACAATGAGCAGTTCTTC	CASSLGLGAYNEQFF
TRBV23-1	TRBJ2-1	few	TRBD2	TGCGCCAGCAGTGCCTGGACTAGCGGGGGCGCAAGGAATGAGCAGTTCTTC	CASSAWTSGGARNEQFF
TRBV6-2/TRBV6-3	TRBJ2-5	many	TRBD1	TGTGCCAGCAGTTACTCGGGACAGGGTGACCTAGAGACCCAGTACTTC	CASSYSGQGDLETQYF
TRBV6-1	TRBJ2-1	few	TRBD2	TGTGCCAGCAGTGTTAGCGGGGGGGCGGATGAGCAGTTCTTC	CASSVSGGADEQFF
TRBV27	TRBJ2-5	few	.	TGTGCCAGCAGTCCCCTATTGCTCTCGGAGACCCAGTACTTC	CASSPLLLSETQYF
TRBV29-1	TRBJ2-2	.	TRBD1	TGCAGCGTTGGGGACAGGGCATTTGAGGGCACCGGGGAGCTGTTTTTT	CSVGDRAFEGTGELFF
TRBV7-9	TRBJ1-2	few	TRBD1	TGTGCCAGCAGCTTAGACAGGGGGCATGGCTACACCTTC	CASSLDRGHGYTF
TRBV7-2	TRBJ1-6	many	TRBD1	TGTGCCAGCAGCCCGGGACAGGGGGCTGCTTATAATTCACCCCTCCACTTT	CASSPGQGAAYNSPLHF
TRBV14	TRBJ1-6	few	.	TGTGCCAGCAGCCAATGGGCTAGTTCCTATAATTCACCCCTCCACTTT	CASSQWASSYNSPLHF
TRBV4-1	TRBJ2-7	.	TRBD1	TGCGCCAGCAGCCAAGATCGGACAGGGGACCCTTCCGACTACGAGCAGTACTTC	CASSQDRTGDPSDYEQYF
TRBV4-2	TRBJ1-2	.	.	TGTGCCAGCAGCCAACTATATAACTATGGCTACACCTTC	CASSQLYNYGYTF
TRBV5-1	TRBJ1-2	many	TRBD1	TGCGCCAGCAGCGGAACCGGGACAGGGGGCTTGAATGGCTACACCTTC	CASSGTGTGGLNGYTF
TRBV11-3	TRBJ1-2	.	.	TGTGCCAGCAGATCTTCCGGGACATTTAACTATGGCTACACCTTC	CASRSSGTFNYGYTF
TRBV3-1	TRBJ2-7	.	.	TGTGCCAGCAGCCCGGACAGAGCCTACGAGCAGTACTTC	CASSPDRAYEQYF
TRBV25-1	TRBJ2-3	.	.	TGTGCCAGCAGTGAATGGTCCGGAGATACGCAGTATTTT	CASSEWSGDTQYF
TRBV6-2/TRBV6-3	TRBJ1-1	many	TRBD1	TGTGCCAGCAGTTACCCGGGACAGGGTACCTTTAACACTGAAGCTTTCTTT	CASSYPGQGTFNTEAFF
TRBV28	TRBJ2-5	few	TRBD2	TGTGCCAGCAGCTCCTCAGCGGGGCTTGAAGAGACCCAGTACTTC	CASSSSAGLEETQYF
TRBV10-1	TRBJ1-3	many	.	TGCGCCAGCAGTGACCCCCTGGACACCATATATTTT	CASSDPLDTIYF